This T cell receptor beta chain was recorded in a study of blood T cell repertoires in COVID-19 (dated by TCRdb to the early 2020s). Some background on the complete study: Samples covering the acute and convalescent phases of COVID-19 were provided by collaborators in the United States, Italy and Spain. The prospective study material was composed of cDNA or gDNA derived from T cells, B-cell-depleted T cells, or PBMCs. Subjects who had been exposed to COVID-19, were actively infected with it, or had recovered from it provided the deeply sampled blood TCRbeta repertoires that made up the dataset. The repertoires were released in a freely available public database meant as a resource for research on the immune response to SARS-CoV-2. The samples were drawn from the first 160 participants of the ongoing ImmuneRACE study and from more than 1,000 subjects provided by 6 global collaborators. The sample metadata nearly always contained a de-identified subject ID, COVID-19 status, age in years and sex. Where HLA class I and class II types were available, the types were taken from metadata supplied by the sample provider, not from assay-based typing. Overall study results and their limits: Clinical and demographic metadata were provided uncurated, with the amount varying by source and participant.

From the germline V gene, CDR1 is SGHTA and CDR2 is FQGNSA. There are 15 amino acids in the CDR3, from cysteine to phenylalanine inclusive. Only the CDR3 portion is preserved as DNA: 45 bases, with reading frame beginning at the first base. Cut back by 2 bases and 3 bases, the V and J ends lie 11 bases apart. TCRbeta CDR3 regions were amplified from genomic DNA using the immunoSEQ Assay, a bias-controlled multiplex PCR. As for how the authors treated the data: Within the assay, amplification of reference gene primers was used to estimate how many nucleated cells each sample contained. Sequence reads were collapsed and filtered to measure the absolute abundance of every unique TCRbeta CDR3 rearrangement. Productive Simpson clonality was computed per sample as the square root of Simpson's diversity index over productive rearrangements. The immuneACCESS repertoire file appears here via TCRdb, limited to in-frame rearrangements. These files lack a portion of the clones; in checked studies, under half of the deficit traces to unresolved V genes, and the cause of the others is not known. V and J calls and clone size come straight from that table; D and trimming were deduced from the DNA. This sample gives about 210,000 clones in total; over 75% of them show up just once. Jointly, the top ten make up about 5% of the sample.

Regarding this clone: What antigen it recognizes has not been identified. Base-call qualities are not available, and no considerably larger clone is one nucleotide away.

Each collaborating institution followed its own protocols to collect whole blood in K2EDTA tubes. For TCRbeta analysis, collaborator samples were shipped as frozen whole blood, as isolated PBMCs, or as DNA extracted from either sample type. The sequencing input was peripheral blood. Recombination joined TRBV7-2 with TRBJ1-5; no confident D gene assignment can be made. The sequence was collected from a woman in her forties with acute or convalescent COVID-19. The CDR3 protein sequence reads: CASSLMVADNQPQHF. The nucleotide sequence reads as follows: TGTGCCAGCAGCTTAATGGTGGCAGACAATCAGCCCCAGCATTTT.